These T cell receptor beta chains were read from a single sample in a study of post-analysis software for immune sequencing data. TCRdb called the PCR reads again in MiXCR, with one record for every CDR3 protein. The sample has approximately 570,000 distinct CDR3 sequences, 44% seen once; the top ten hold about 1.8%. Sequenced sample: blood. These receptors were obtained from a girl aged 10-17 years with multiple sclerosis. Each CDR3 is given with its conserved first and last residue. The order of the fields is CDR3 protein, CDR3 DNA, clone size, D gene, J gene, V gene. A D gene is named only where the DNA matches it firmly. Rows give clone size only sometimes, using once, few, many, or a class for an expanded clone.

CASSLAGGGAGAEAFF	TGCGCCAGCAGCCTCGCCGGTGGGGGGGCGGGGGCTGAAGCTTTCTTT	few	-	TRBJ1-1	TRBV4-1
CASSPRTENSPLHF	TGTGCCAGCAGCCCCCGGACAGAAAATTCACCCCTCCACTTT	once	-	TRBJ1-6	TRBV5-6
CASRDRGVDEQYF	TGTGCCAGCAGGGACAGGGGGGTCGACGAGCAGTACTTC	few	TRBD1	TRBJ2-7	TRBV12-3/TRBV12-4
CASSLDAGTEQYF	TGCGCCAGCAGCTTGGATGCGGGGACCGAGCAGTACTTC	-	-	TRBJ2-7	TRBV5-1
CASSLGTRNMREQFF	TGTGCCAGCAGTCTCGGGACTAGAAATATGCGTGAGCAGTTCTTC	-	TRBD2	TRBJ2-1	TRBV12-3/TRBV12-4
CSVGEVSSWDGYTF	TGCAGCGTTGGAGAAGTCAGCTCATGGGATGGCTACACCTTC	-	-	TRBJ1-2	TRBV29-1
CASSQVGRANEQFF	TGTGCCAGCAGCCAAGTTGGAAGGGCAAATGAGCAGTTCTTC	-	-	TRBJ2-1	TRBV3-1
CASSLKRGDYEQYF	TGCGCCAGCAGCTTGAAGCGGGGGGACTACGAGCAGTACTTC	-	TRBD2	TRBJ2-7	TRBV5-1
CASSQEEISSYEQYF	TGTGCCAGCAGCCAAGAGGAGATCAGCTCCTACGAGCAGTACTTC	-	-	TRBJ2-7	TRBV4-2
CASSLIMNTEAFF	TGCGCCAGCAGCTTAATCATGAACACTGAAGCTTTCTTT	few	-	TRBJ1-1	TRBV5-1
CASSPFGRANEQFF	TGTGCCAGCAGCCCGTTCGGGAGGGCCAATGAGCAGTTCTTC	-	TRBD2	TRBJ2-1	TRBV7-3
CASSQLSTGAQETQYF	TGTGCCAGCAGCCAACTCTCTACGGGAGCTCAAGAGACCCAGTACTTC	-	-	TRBJ2-5	TRBV3-1
CSVERPREAFF	TGCAGCGTTGAGAGGCCGCGGGAAGCTTTCTTT	-	-	TRBJ1-1	TRBV29-1
CASSSGVQETQYF	TGTGCCAGCAGCAGCGGGGTCCAAGAGACCCAGTACTTC	few	TRBD2	TRBJ2-5	TRBV7-2
CASSTFTNQGPPLHF	TGTGCCAGCAGCACGTTCACCAATCAGGGGCCACCCCTCCACTTT	-	-	TRBJ1-6	TRBV7-9
CASSRTVEAFF	TGTGCCAGCAGCCGGACGGTTGAAGCTTTCTTT	once	-	TRBJ1-1	TRBV7-2
CAISERGQTDNEQFF	TGTGCCATCAGTGAAAGGGGACAGACGGACAATGAGCAGTTCTTC	-	TRBD1	TRBJ2-1	TRBV10-3
CASSYVQGRTEAFF	TGTGCCAGCAGTTACGTACAGGGGCGGACTGAAGCTTTCTTT	-	TRBD1	TRBJ1-1	TRBV6-6
CASSQDAGQGINSPLHF	TGTGCCAGCAGCCAAGACGCCGGACAGGGGATTAATTCACCCCTCCACTTT	few	TRBD1	TRBJ1-6	TRBV3-1
CASSNYRRPLAKNIQYF	TGCGCCAGCAGCAACTACCGACGGCCTTTAGCCAAAAACATTCAGTACTTC	-	-	TRBJ2-4	TRBV5-1
CASSYSKGRLYEQYF	TGTGCCAGCAGTTACTCGAAGGGACGATTATACGAGCAGTACTTC	few	-	TRBJ2-7	TRBV6-2/TRBV6-3
CSAREPRGLNYNEQFF	TGCAGTGCTAGAGAACCCAGGGGTCTAAATTACAATGAGCAGTTCTTC	-	-	TRBJ2-1	TRBV20-1